This is a list of T cell receptor beta chains from one sample in a study of blood T cell repertoires in COVID-19. Sequencing used immunoSEQ multiplex PCR; TCRdb keeps in-frame clones, though not all of them. Of 200,000 to 250,000 clones in the sample, 85% to 90% were seen once. Sequenced sample: PBMCs or T cells enriched from blood (not recorded which). These receptor sequences come from a woman aged 18-29 years in a cohort exposed to, infected with or recovered from COVID-19 (not recorded which). Each CDR3 is given with its conserved first and last residue. A D gene is named only where the DNA matches it firmly. Size tells how often a clone was seen (once, few, many) or the class of an expanded clone, and some rows leave it out.

D,J,length,size,V,DNA,CDR3
.,TRBJ1-1,17,.,TRBV7-8,TGTGCCAGCAGCTTAGCGCGGGTGCCCAGTTTTGAGGGTGAAGCTTTCTTT,CASSLARVPSFEGEAFF
TRBD1,TRBJ1-4,15,.,TRBV14,TGTGCCAGCAGCGCCCGGACAGGCCCTAATGAAAAACTGTTTTTT,CASSARTGPNEKLFF
.,TRBJ1-1,13,many,TRBV6-5,TGTGCCAGCAGTTACTCAGGGCCGCCGGGGGCTTTCTTT,CASSYSGPPGAFF
TRBD1,TRBJ1-2,14,.,TRBV11-2,TGTGCCAGCAGCTTAAGAACAGGGGGAGTTGGCTACACCTTC,CASSLRTGGVGYTF
.,TRBJ1-2,13,few,TRBV29-1,TGCAGCGTTGAGGACAGTAGGGGATATGGCTACACCTTC,CSVEDSRGYGYTF
TRBD2,TRBJ2-2,18,.,TRBV11-2,TGTGCCAGCAGCCAGAGATATTCGACTAGCGGGGGGACCGGGGAGCTGTTTTTT,CASSQRYSTSGGTGELFF
.,TRBJ1-1,14,.,TRBV7-9,TGTGCCAGCAGCTTAGGAGAACGGGGGGCGCGAGCTTTCTTT,CASSLGERGARAFF
.,TRBJ2-1,14,.,TRBV5-1,TGCGCCAGCAGCTTGGCTTCCGGTGGTAATGAGCAGTTCTTC,CASSLASGGNEQFF
.,TRBJ1-2,11,.,TRBV28,TGTGCCAGCAGTTTAGACAGCCCGGCATCTTTC,CASSLDSPASF
TRBD1,TRBJ2-7,15,.,TRBV24-1,TGTGCCACCAGTGATGGTGGGGACAGGTGGGGCGAGCAGTACTTC,CATSDGGDRWGEQYF